Below are 21 T cell receptor beta chains sequenced from a single sample in a study of blood T cell repertoires in COVID-19. Sequencing used immunoSEQ multiplex PCR; TCRdb keeps in-frame clones, though not all of them. The sample lists 70,000 or so clones, about 91% occurring once. Sequenced sample: peripheral blood. The origin of the receptors is a woman between 50 and 59 years old with acute or convalescent COVID-19.

The chain carries TRBV27 and TRBJ2-5; 10 bases are a match to TRBD1. With 2 bases clipped from V and 5 bases from J, the junction kept 20 bases outside the gene matches. The CDR3 consists of 20 residues. Germline assignment: CDR1 MNHEY and CDR2 SMNVEV (reference sequence). The CDR3 sequence is CASSLGDRGSAGVLKETQYF. DNA for the CDR3: TGTGCCAGCAGTTTAGGGGACAGGGGATCGGCGGGAGTCCTCAAGGAGACCCAGTACTTC.

The chain combines TRBV19 with TRBJ2-2; D possibly corresponds to TRBD1 (5 bases). Germline assignment: CDR1 LNHDA and CDR2 SQIVND (reference sequence). Trimming left V 8 bases short and J 7 bases short, with 14 bases between. The CDR3 length is 13 residues. The CDR3 DNA reads as TGTGCCAGTTCGATGGGGCTCGGCGGGGAGCTGTTTTTT. Encoded protein: CASSMGLGGELFF.

The chain links TRBV28 to TRBJ2-7; a possible D gene is TRBD2 (6 bases). CDR1 is MDHEN, CDR2 SYDVKM, per germline. The V gene lost 4 bases and the J gene lost 0 bases, with 28 bases spanning the gap. The CDR3 runs 20 residues. The CDR3 DNA sequence: TGTGCCAGCAGTTCCCCGGGGCCCGGGGGAAGGACGGGGAGCTCCTACGAGCAGTACTTC. Protein product: CASSSPGPGGRTGSSYEQYF.

J is TRBJ1-1 and V is TRBV27; D possibly corresponds to TRBD1 (5 bases). Germline V gene data show CDR1 as MNHEY and CDR2 as SMNVEV (reference sequence). V shed 2 bases and J shed 5 bases, with 15 bases lying between them. The CDR3 consists of 15 residues. CDR3 sequence: CASSLGGVIRTEAFF. The CDR3 bases are TGTGCCAGCAGTTTAGGGGGGGTAATCAGGACTGAAGCTTTCTTT.

This clone is a singleton in its sample. This chain links TRBV18 with TRBJ2-7; D is unresolved. From germline, CDR1 is KGHSH and CDR2 LQKENI. Trimming shortened V by 5 bases and J by 6 bases, and 8 bases separated the two germline ends. This CDR3 is built from 11 residues. The CDR3 loop reads CASSAQSEQYF. The CDR3 DNA is TGTGCCAGCTCAGCACAGAGCGAGCAGTACTTC.

This chain uses TRBV9 with TRBJ1-3; D is possibly TRBD1 (5 bases). CDR1 and CDR2 (germline): SGDLS, YYNGEE. The V end was cut by 4 bases, the J end by 8 bases, with 19 bases between. CDR3 length equals 15 residues. As DNA, the CDR3 is TGTGCCAGCAGCCCCTGGGCAGGGCCGGGAGACACCATATATTTT. Its translation: CASSPWAGPGDTIYF.

There are a few counts of this clone. V gene TRBV6-2 or TRBV6-3 combines with J gene TRBJ2-1; TRBD2 agrees at 11 bases. CDR1 MNHEY and CDR2 SVGEGT come from the germline V gene. V trimming: 0 bases; J trimming: 6 bases; junction bases outside the gene matches: 1. CDR3 size: 15 residues. The CDR3 sequence is CASSYSSGRANEQFF. CDR3 in DNA: TGTGCCAGCAGTTACTCTAGCGGGAGGGCCAATGAGCAGTTCTTC.

This chain's CDR3 is CSQVGQDGGYTF. CDR3 nucleotide sequence: TGCAGCCAGGTCGGACAGGACGGCGGCTACACCTTC. This chain uses TRBV29-1 with TRBJ1-2, with 7 bases that match TRBD1. J was trimmed by 8 bases and V by 8 bases; bases with no gene match: 11. The CDR3 consists of 12 residues. Germline lookup yields CDR1 SQVTM and CDR2 ANQGSEA. Full variable domain (outside the CDR3, taken from reference TRBV29-1 and TRBJ1-2): SAVISQKPSRDICQRGTSLTIQCQVDSQVTMMFWYRQQPGQSLTLIATANQGSEATYESGFVIDKFPISRPNLTFSTLTVSNMSPEDSSIYLCSQVGQDGGYTFGSGTRLTVV.

V usage is TRBV2 and J usage is TRBJ1-3; tentative D call: TRBD1 (6 bases). This CDR3 contains 15 residues. Germline values: CDR1 SNHLY, CDR2 FYNNEI. The V end lost 2 bases, the J end lost 1 base, and 9 bases lay between the germline ends. CDR3 residues: CASSENRASGNTIYF. CDR3 sequence (DNA): TGTGCCAGCAGTGAAAACAGGGCGTCTGGAAACACCATATATTTT. Together with reference TRBV2 and TRBJ1-3, the CDR3 gives the full variable domain: EPEVTQTPSHQVTQMGQEVILRCVPISNHLYFYWYRQILGQKVEFLVSFYNNEISEKSEIFDDQFSVERPDGSNFTLKIRSTKLEDSAMYFCASSENRASGNTIYFGEGSWLTVV.

The rearrangement uses TRBV6-5 and TRBJ1-1; D is undetermined. V was shortened by 6 bases and J by 7 bases, with 24 bases between the two germline ends. This CDR3 is 16 amino acids long. Germline CDR1 is MNHEY and CDR2 is SVGAGI. The CDR3 sequence: CASSYHMKRGKDEAFF. The CDR3, as DNA: TGTGCCAGCAGCTACCACATGAAACGCGGGAAGGATGAAGCTTTCTTT.

The CDR3 protein is CATSDSGQGRETQYF. In DNA, the CDR3 is TGTGCCACCAGTGATTCAGGACAGGGTCGAGAGACCCAGTACTTC. The chain links TRBV24-1 to TRBJ2-5, with 8 bases identical to TRBD1. V lost 2 bases and J lost 4; bases outside the gene matches: 5. Per germline, CDR1 KGHDR and CDR2 SFDVKD. CDR3 length equals 15 residues.

The sample holds a few counts of this clone. This chain links TRBV27 with TRBJ2-3; 7 positions match TRBD1. This CDR3 has 16 residues. V gave up 5 bases and J gave up 2 bases; unmatched junction bases: 10. CDR1 is MNHEY and CDR2 is SMNVEV in the germline V gene (reference sequence). CDR3 region: CASSRPRDRATDTQYF. The CDR3 DNA reads TGTGCCAGCAGTAGGCCCAGAGACAGGGCCACAGATACGCAGTATTTT.

This clone was picked up one time. The chain couples TRBV6-1 to TRBJ2-1; 13 nucleotides align to TRBD2. The CDR3 runs 16 residues. Trimming removed 4 bases from V and 2 bases from J; junction bases left unmatched: 2. Germline V lookup: CDR1 MNHNS, CDR2 SASEGT. The CDR3 loop reads CASSALAGGAYNEQFF. The CDR3 coding sequence is TGTGCCAGCAGTGCACTAGCGGGAGGGGCCTACAATGAGCAGTTCTTC.

The genes are TRBV6-2 or TRBV6-3 and TRBJ2-2; 8 bases match TRBD1. The junction had 4 bases not matched to a gene; V was cut back by 5 bases and J by 2 bases. Germline assignment: CDR1 MNHEY and CDR2 SVGEGT. The CDR3 length is 15 residues. CDR3 bases: TGTGCCAGCAGTCCCGGACAGGGTAACACCGGGGAGCTGTTTTTT. It is translated as CASSPGQGNTGELFF.

V usage is TRBV19 and J usage is TRBJ1-1; D is uncertain. The CDR3 covers 12 residues. The germline V and J ends were trimmed by 7 bases and 0 bases, with 6 bases remaining between them. CDR1 LNHDA and CDR2 SQIVND come from the germline V gene (reference sequence). As DNA, the CDR3 is TGTGCCAGTATAGCGGTGAACACTGAAGCTTTCTTT. This sequence encodes CASIAVNTEAFF.

Notes on this clone: A junction boundary mismatches the germline segment, possibly from a read error. The rearrangement links TRBV5-4 to TRBJ2-1; 7 nucleotides agree with TRBD1. Germline CDR1 and CDR2: SGHNT and YYREEE (reference sequence). The CDR3 runs to 12 residues. CDR3 bases: TGTGCCAGCAACATTAGGACAGGCTACCCAATCTTC. It specifies CASNIRTGYPIF.

The chain is built from TRBV3-1 (or the pseudogene TRBV3-2) and TRBJ1-2; 9 bases fit TRBD1. Germline V gene lookup returns CDR1 LGHDT and CDR2 YNNKEL (reference sequence). J was trimmed by 3 bases and V by 9 bases; bases with no gene match: 11. This CDR3 contains 15 residues. In nucleotides, the CDR3 is TGTGCCAGTGCGGGGGGACAGGGATTATACTATGGCTACACCTTC. Protein: CASAGGQGLYYGYTF.

The sample holds one count of this clone. The rearrangement links TRBV10-3 to TRBJ2-5, with D perhaps TRBD1 (6 bases). Between the trimmed V and J ends, which lost 3 bases and 3 bases, there was a span of 14 bases. This CDR3 contains 15 residues. In germline, CDR1 is ENHRY, CDR2 SYGVKD. CDR3 DNA sequence: TGTGCCATCAGTGAAGGAACAGGGCTTGAAGAGACCCAGTACTTC. This translates into CAISEGTGLEETQYF.

This CDR3 reads CATSRSDSPEPQHF. The CDR3 DNA sequence: TGTGCCACCAGCAGATCCGACAGTCCTGAGCCCCAGCATTTT. The V gene is TRBV15, the J gene TRBJ1-5; weak D call: TRBD1 (5 bases). CDR1 is LNHNV and CDR2 is YYDKDF in the germline V gene (reference sequence). V lost 2 bases and J 8 bases, leaving 13 bases between the germline ends. The CDR3 spans 14 residues. The full variable domain, completed using reference TRBV15 and TRBJ1-5, is DAMVIQNPRYQVTQFGKPVTLSCSQTLNHNVMYWYQQKSSQAPKLLFHYYDKDFNNEADTPDNFQSRRPNTSFCFLDIRSPGLGDTAMYLCATSRSDSPEPQHFGDGTRLSIL.

This chain connects TRBV30 to TRBJ1-1, with D uncertain. Trimming removed 3 bases at V and 6 bases at J, with 11 bases between. This CDR3 has 12 residues. From germline, CDR1 is GTSNPN and CDR2 SVGIG (reference sequence). The CDR3 sequence: CAWRFGDAEAFF. The CDR3, as DNA: TGTGCCTGGAGATTCGGAGACGCTGAAGCTTTCTTT.

The V and J genes are TRBV3-1 (or the pseudogene TRBV3-2) and TRBJ1-4; TRBD1 matches at 10 bases. V lost 2 bases to trimming and J lost 8 bases; unmatched junction nucleotides: 8. The CDR3 has 16 residues. CDR1 and CDR2 from the germline V gene are LGHDT and YNNKEL (reference sequence). CDR3 coding DNA: TGTGCCAGCAGCCAAATTCCCGGGACAGGGGACGAAAAACTGTTTTTT. This encodes CASSQIPGTGDEKLFF.